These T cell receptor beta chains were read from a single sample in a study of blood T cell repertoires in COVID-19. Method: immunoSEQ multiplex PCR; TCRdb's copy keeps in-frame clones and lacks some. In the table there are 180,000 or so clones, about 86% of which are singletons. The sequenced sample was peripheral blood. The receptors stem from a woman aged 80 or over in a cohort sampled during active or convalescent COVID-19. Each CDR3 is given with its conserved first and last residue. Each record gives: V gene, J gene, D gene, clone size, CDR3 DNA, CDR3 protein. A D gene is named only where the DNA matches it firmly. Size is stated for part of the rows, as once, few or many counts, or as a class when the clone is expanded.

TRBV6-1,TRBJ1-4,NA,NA,TGTGCCAGCAGTGAACTCCAGGGCGGAGAAAAACTGTTTTTT,CASSELQGGEKLFF
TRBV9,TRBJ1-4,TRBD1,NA,TGTGCCAGCAGCGCCAAAGGGACAGTACTAACCCAAAATGAAAAACTGTTTTTT,CASSAKGTVLTQNEKLFF
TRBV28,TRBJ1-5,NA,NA,TGTGCCAGCAGTTTATTTCGACAGGTCGGTCAGCCCCAGCATTTT,CASSLFRQVGQPQHF
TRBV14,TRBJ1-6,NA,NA,TGTGCCAGCAGCGGTAGCTCCTATAATTCACCCCTCCACTTT,CASSGSSYNSPLHF
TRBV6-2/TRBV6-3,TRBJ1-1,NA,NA,TGTGCCAGCAGTTACCAGGGATGGGGTAGCAACACTGAAGCTTTCTTT,CASSYQGWGSNTEAFF
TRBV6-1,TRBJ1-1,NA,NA,TGTGCCAGCAGTGAAGGCGGGGTACGTGAAGCTTTCTTT,CASSEGGVREAFF
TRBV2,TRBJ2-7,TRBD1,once,TGTGCCAGCAGTGTCGAGACAGGGGGCTCCTACGAGCAGTACTTC,CASSVETGGSYEQYF
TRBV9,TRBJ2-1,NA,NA,TGTGCCAGCAGCGTAGCCGGGGTCTCTTGGCAGTTCTTC,CASSVAGVSWQFF
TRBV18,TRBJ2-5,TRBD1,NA,TGTGCCAGCTCTCGCCTTTGGACAGGGGAAGGGTCCCAGTACTTC,CASSRLWTGEGSQYF
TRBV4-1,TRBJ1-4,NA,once,TGCGCCAGCAGCCTGCCCGGAGCAACTAATGAAAAACTGTTTTTT,CASSLPGATNEKLFF
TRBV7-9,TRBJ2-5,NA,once,TGTGCCAGCAGCTTTCTTGGGGCGAGTACGGAGACCCAGTACTTC,CASSFLGASTETQYF
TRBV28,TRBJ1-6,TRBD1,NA,TGTGCCAGCAGTATAACAGGGGGCTTGAGTTCACCCCTCCACTTT,CASSITGGLSSPLHF
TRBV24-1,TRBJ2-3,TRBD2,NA,TGTGCCACCAGTGAGGCTAGCGGGAGACCAGATACGCAGTATTTT,CATSEASGRPDTQYF
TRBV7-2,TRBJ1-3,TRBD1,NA,TGTGCCAGCAGCTCGGGACAGGCCGGAAACACCATATATTTT,CASSSGQAGNTIYF
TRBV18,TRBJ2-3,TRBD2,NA,TGTGCCAGCTCACAGGGCCCGGCAACCGGGACTAGCCCAGATACGCAGTATTTT,CASSQGPATGTSPDTQYF